This T cell receptor (beta chain) was recovered during a study of technical replicates of blood from several donors. This CDR3 is built from 14 residues. Germline V CDR1 and CDR2: WSHSY, SAAADI. V lost 10 bases, J lost 3 bases, and 19 bases lay in between. Using immunoSEQ multiplex PCR, the repertoire was profiled, and TCRdb retains in-frame clones only, with some absent. The table has roughly 15,000 clones, 80% seen once. The material sequenced was PBMCs. The clonotype comes from a human donor in good health. The chain has TRBV10-2 and TRBJ2-7; TRBD2 might be the D (6 bases). The CDR3 DNA follows: TGCGCCACCCGTTCGGGGGACGGCCTCTACGAGCAGTACTTC. It yields the protein CATRSGDGLYEQYF.